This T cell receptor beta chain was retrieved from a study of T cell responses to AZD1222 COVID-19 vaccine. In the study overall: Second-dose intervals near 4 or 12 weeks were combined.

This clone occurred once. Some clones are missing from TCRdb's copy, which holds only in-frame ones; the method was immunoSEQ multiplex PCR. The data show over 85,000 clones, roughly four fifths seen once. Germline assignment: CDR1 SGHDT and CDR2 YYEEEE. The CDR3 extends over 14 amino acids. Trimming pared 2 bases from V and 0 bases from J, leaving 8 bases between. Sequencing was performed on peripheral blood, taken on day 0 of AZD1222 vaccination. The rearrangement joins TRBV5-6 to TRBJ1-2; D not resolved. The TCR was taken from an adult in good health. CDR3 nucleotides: TGTGCCAGCAGCTTTCGGGCAGCTAACTATGGCTACACCTTC. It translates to CASSFRAANYGYTF.